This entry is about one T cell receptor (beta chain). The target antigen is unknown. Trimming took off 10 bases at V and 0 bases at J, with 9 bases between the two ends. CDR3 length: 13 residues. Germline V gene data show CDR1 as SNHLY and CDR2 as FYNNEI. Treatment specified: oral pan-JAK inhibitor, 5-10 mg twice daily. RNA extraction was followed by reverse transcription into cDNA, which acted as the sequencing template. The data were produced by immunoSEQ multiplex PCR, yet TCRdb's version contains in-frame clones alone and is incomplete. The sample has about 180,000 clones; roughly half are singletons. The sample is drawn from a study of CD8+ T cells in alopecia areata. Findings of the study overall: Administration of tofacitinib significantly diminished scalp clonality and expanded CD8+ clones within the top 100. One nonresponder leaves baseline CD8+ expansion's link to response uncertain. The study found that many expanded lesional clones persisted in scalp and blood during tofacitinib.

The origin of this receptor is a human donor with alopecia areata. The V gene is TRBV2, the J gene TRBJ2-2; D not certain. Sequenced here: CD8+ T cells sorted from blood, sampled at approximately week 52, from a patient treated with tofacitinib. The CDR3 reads CATSQSNTGELFF. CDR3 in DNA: TGTGCCACCTCACAATCGAACACCGGGGAGCTGTTTTTT. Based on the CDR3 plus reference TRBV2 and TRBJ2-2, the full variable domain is EPEVTQTPSHQVTQMGQEVILRCVPISNHLYFYWYRQILGQKVEFLVSFYNNEISEKSEIFDDQFSVERPDGSNFTLKIRSTKLEDSAMYFCATSQSNTGELFFGEGSRLTVL.